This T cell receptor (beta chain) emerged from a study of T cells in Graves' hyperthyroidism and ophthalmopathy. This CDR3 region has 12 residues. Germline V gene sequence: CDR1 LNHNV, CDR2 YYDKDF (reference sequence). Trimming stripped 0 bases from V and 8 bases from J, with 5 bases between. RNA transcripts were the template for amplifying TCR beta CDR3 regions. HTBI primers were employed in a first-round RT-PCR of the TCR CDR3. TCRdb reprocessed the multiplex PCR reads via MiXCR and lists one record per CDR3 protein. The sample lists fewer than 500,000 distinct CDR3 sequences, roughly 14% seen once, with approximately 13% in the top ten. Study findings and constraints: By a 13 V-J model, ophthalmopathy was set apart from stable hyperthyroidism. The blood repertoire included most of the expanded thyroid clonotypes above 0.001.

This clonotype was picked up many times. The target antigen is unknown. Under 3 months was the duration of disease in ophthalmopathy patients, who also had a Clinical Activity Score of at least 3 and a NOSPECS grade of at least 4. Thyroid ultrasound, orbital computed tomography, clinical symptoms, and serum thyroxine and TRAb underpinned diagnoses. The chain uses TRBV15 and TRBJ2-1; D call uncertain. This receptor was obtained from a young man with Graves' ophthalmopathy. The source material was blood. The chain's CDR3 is CATSRDLDEQFF. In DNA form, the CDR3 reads TGTGCCACCAGCAGAGATTTGGATGAGCAGTTCTTC.